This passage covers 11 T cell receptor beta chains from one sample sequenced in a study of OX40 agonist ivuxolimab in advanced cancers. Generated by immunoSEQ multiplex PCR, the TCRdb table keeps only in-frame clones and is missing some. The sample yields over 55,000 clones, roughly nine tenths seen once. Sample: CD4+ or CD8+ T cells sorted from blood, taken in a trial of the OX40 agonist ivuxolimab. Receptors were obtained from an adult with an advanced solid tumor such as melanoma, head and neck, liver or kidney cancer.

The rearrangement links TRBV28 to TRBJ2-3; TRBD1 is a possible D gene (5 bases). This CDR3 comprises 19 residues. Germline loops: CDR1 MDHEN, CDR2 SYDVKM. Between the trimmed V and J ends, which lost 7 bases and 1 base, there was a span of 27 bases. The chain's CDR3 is CASTPRFSLLQVGTDTQYF. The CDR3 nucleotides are TGTGCCAGCACTCCTCGTTTTAGCCTTTTACAGGTCGGCACAGATACGCAGTATTTT. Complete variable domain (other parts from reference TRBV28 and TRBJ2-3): DVKVTQSSRYLVKRTGEKVFLECVQDMDHENMFWYRQDPGLGLRLIYFSYDVKMKEKGDIPEGYSVSREKKERFSLILESASTNQTSMYLCASTPRFSLLQVGTDTQYFGPGTRLTVL.

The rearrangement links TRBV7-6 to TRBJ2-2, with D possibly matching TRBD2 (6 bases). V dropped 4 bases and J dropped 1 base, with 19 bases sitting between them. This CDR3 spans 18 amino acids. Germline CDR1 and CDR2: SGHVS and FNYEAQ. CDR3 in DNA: TGTGCCAGCAGCTCAGGCACACCGTCGGGGGTGAACACCGGGGAGCTGTTTTTT. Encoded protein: CASSSGTPSGVNTGELFF.

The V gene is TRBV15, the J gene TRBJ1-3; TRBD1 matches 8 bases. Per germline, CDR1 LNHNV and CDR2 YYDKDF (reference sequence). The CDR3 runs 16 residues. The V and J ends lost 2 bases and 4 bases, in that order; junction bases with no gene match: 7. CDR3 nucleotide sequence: TGTGCCACCAGCAGACCGGACAGGGCATTCGGAAACACCATATATTTT. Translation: CATSRPDRAFGNTIYF.

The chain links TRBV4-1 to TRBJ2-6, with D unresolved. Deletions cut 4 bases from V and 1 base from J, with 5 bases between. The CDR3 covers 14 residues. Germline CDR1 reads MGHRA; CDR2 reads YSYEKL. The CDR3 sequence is CASSPDSGANVLTF. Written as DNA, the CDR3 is TGCGCCAGCAGCCCGGATTCTGGGGCCAACGTCCTGACTTTC.

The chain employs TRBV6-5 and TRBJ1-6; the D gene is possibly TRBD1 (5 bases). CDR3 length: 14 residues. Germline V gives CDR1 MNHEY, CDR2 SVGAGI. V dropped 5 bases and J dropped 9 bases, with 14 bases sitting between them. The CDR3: CASSREGFVSPLHF. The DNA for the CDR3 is TGTGCCAGCAGTAGGGAGGGGTTCGTTTCACCCCTCCACTTT.

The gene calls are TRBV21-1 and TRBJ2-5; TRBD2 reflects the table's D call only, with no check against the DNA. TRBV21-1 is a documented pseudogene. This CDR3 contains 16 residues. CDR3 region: CASSTGLVRDQETQYF. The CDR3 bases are TGTGCCAGCAGCACAGGACTAGTGAGGGACCAAGAGACCCAGTACTTC.

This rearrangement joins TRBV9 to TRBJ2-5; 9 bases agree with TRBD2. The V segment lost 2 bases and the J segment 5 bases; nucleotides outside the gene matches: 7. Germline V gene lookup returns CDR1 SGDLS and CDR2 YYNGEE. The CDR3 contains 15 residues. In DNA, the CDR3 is TGTGCCAGCAGCGTCCGTCCCAGCGGGGGGGAGACCCAGTACTTC. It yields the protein CASSVRPSGGETQYF. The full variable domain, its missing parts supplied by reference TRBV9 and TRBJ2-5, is DSGVTQTPKHLITATGQRVTLRCSPRSGDLSVYWYQQSLDQGLQFLIQYYNGEERAKGNILERFSAQQFPDLHSELNLSSLELGDSALYFCASSVRPSGGETQYFGPGTRLLVL.

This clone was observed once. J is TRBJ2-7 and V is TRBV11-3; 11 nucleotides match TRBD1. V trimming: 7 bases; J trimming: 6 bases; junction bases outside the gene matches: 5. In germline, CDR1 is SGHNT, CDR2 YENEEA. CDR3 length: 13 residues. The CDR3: CASTTGTGGEQYF. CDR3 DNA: TGTGCCAGCACCACAGGGACAGGGGGCGAGCAGTACTTC. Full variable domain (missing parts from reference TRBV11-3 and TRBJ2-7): EAGVVQSPRYKIIEKKQPVAFWCNPISGHNTLYWYLQNLGQGPELLIRYENEEAVDDSQLPKDRFSAERLKGVDSTLKIQPAELGDSAVYLCASTTGTGGEQYFGPGTRLTVT.

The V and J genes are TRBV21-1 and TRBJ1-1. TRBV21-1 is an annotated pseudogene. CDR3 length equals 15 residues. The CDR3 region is CASSLGPKGNTEAFF. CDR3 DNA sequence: TGTGCCAGCAGCCTCGGACCTAAGGGGAACACTGAAGCTTTCTTT.

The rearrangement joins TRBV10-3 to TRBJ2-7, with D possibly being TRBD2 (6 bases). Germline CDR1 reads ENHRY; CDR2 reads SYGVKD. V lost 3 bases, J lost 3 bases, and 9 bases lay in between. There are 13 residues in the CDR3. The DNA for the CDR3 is TGTGCCATCAGTGAACGGGGGAACTACGAGCAGTACTTC. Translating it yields CAISERGNYEQYF.

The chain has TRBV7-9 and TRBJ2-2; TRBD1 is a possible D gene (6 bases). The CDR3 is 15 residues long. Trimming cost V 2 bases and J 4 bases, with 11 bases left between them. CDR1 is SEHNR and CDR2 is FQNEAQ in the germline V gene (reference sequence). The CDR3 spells CASSLSTGITGELFF. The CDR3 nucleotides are TGTGCCAGCAGCTTATCGACAGGAATCACCGGGGAGCTGTTTTTT.